Ten or more counts support the clone carrying this T cell receptor beta chain. Its antigen is not identified. The data are from a study of early T cells in non-severe SARS-CoV-2 infection. Whole-study context: Bulk RNA taken from unsorted whole blood was sequenced, leaving chains unpaired. Findings of the study overall: Missing private and CD4 specificities, VDJdb matching favored anti-spike CD8 responses.

Individual cDNA molecules carried attached unique molecular identifiers. TCRdb redid the calling of the 5' RACE reads with MiXCR, one entry per CDR3 protein. The sample lists some 55,000 distinct CDR3 sequences; approximately 12% were seen once. Sequenced here: whole blood, sampled at baseline. This clonotype was sampled from an adult who was a healthcare worker with PCR-confirmed SARS-CoV-2 infection or an uninfected control (not recorded which).

The CDR3 coding sequence is TGTGCAAGGGGGGGCCCCAAAAACATTCAGTACTTC. Its translation is CARGGPKNIQYF. The gene calls are TRBV7-8 and TRBJ2-4, with a tentative D call TRBD2 (7 bases). Per the germline V gene, CDR1 is SGHVS and CDR2 is FQNEAQ. There are 12 residues in the CDR3.